The clone carrying this TCR beta chain occurred a few times. The antigen is unknown. TCRdb independently ran MiXCR on the RT-PCR reads; one entry per CDR3 protein. This sample carries over 150,000 distinct CDR3 sequences, about 11% of them seen once, and the ten largest clones take 9.5% to 15%. The data were obtained in a study of response to subunit inactivated influenza vaccine. CDR3 length: 13 residues. Germline values: CDR1 MDHEN, CDR2 SYDVKM. With 2 bases removed from V and 4 bases from J, the gap between germline ends came to 7 bases. General study results and limits: The authors offered the suggestion that each seasonal influenza vaccination recruits few new T cells.

The TCR comes from a man aged 50-59 years who received an inactivated influenza vaccine. This rearrangement joins TRBV28 to TRBJ2-3; D may be TRBD1 or TRBD2 (5 bases each). Sequenced here: non-naive T cells sorted from PBMCs, sampled roughly 45 days after vaccination. The CDR3 sequence is CASSLGTADTQYF. CDR3 DNA: TGTGCCAGCAGTTTAGGGACCGCAGATACGCAGTATTTT.